Only one count was recorded for the clone carrying this TCR beta chain. What it recognizes is unknown. Original processing notes: Between-group CDR3 differences, defined by clinicopathological status, yielded a distant-metastasis classifier for papillary thyroid cancer. MiXCR was used by TCRdb to re-call the PCR reads. V and J calls and clone size were set by TCRdb, not the authors. The sample carries tens of thousands of clones, around 28% recorded once. The data were obtained in a study of metastatic and nonmetastatic thyroid tumors. Study summary: Repertoires from malignant and benign thyroid patients were compared across blood and tumor or nodule tissue.

CDR1 and CDR2 (germline): SGHVS, FNYEAQ. V was pared by 3 bases and J by 3 bases, with 8 bases between. The CDR3 is 13 residues long. General observations from the study: In both blood and tumor samples, TCR beta diversity was reported significantly higher for malignant than benign nodules.

Thyroid surgery was preceded by no treatment in any patient. The sequencing input was blood. This sequence originates from a male donor with papillary thyroid cancer or a benign thyroid nodule (not recorded which). Some clones in this sample may be carry-over from other donors' samples. The gene calls are TRBV7-6 and TRBJ2-5; no reliable D call. Here the CDR3 reads CASSLKGEETQYF. In DNA form, the CDR3 reads TGTGCCAGCAGCTTGAAAGGCGAAGAGACCCAGTACTTC.